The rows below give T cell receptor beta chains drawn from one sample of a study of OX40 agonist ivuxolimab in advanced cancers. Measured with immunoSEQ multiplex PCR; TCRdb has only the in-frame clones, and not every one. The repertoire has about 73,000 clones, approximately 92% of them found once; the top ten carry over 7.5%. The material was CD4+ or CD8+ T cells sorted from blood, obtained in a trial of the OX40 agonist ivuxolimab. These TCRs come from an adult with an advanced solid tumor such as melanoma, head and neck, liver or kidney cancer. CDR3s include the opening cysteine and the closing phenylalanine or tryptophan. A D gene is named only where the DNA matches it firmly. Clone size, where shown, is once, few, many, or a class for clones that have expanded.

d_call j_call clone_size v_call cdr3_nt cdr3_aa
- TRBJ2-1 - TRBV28 TGTGCCAGCAGATCCGGCCGGGGCCTCAATGAGCAGTTCTTC CASRSGRGLNEQFF
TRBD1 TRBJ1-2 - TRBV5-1 TGCGCCAGCAGCTGGACCGGACAGGAGGCTTTTGACACCTTC CASSWTGQEAFDTF
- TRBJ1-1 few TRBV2 TGTGCCAGCAGTGAATACAGGGCGGACACTGAAGCTTTCTTT CASSEYRADTEAFF
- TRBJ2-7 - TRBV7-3 TGTGCCAGCAGCCACGAACCAACAGGACGGTACGAGCAGTACTTC CASSHEPTGRYEQYF
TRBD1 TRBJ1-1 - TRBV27 TGTGCCAGCAGTTTATCCGGACAGGTAGGAACTGAAGCTTTCTTT CASSLSGQVGTEAFF
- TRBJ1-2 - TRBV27 TGTGCCAGCAGGAACTTTAACTATGGCTACACCTTC CASRNFNYGYTF
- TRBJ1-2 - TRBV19 TGTGCCAGCCATTTAGGGAACTATGGCTACACCTTC CASHLGNYGYTF
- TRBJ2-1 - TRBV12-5 TGTGCTAGTGGTTTGCCAATCCGGGACGGCAAAGGCGTAGAGCAGTTCTTC CASGLPIRDGKGVEQFF
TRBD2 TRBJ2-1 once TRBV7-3 TGTGCCAGCAGTTCCGGGACTAGCATTTTTCATGAGCAGTTCTTC CASSSGTSIFHEQFF
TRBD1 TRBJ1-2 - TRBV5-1 TGCGCCAGCAGCAATGGGACAGGGATAATTTTTGGCTACACCTTC CASSNGTGIIFGYTF
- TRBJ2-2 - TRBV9 TGTGCCAGCAGCGTAGCTGAGTTTAATCAGCTTGGCAGCACCGGGGAGCTGTTTTTT CASSVAEFNQLGSTGELFF
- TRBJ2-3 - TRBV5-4 TGTGCCAGCAGCTTGGGCGGGACAGATACGCAGTATTTT CASSLGGTDTQYF
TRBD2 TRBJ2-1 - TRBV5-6 TGTGCCAGCAGCTTGAACGGCGGGGGGTCCTACAATGAGCAGTTCTTC CASSLNGGGSYNEQFF
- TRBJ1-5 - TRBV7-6 TGTGCCAGCAGCTTAGGAGGGAGAAGGCAGCCCCAGCATTTT CASSLGGRRQPQHF
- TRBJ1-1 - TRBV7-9 TGTGCCAGCAGCTCCCCGGACAGCGAGAACACTGAAGCTTTCTTT CASSSPDSENTEAFF
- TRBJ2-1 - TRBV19 TGTGCCAGTACCTCAGACCGGGAGGGGGCCAGCTCCTACAATGAGCAGTTCTTC CASTSDREGASSYNEQFF
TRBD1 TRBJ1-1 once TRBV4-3 TGCGCCAGCAGCCAAGACCGGACAGGGGGGGAGACTGAAGCTTTCTTT CASSQDRTGGETEAFF
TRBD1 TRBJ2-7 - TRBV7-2 TGTGCCAGCAGCGCCGGGACAGCTACCTACGAGCAGTACTTC CASSAGTATYEQYF
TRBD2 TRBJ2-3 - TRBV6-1 TGTGCCGCGTGGGGACTAGCGGGCTTCACAGATACGCAGTATTTT CAAWGLAGFTDTQYF